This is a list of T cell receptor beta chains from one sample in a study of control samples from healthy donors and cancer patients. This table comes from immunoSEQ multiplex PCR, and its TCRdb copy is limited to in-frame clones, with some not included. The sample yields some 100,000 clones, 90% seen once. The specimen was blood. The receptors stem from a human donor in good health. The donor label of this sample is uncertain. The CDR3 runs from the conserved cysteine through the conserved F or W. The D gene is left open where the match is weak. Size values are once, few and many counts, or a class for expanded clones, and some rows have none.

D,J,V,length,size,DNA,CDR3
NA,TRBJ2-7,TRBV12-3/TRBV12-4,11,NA,TGTGCCAGCAGCAAAAGCTACGAGCAGTACTTC,CASSKSYEQYF
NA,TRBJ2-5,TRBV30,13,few,TGTGCCTGGAGTGCGGACACTAAAGAGACCCAGTACTTC,CAWSADTKETQYF
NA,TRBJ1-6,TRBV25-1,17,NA,TGTGCCAGCAGTCCCCCCCCGGGTCTCAGGGGAGGTTCACCCCTCCACTTT,CASSPPPGLRGGSPLHF
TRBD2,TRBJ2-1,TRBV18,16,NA,TGTGCCAGCTCACCCCGGGGAGCGGGGAGTTTCAATGAGCAGTTCTTC,CASSPRGAGSFNEQFF
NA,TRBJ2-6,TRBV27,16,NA,TGTGCCAGCAGTTTATTGGGGGACTCTGGGGCCAACGTCCTGACTTTC,CASSLLGDSGANVLTF
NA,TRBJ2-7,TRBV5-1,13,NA,TGCGCCAGCAGCTTGAACAGTTTCTACGAGCAGTACTTC,CASSLNSFYEQYF
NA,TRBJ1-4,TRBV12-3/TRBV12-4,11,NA,TGTGCCAGCACCTTGGACTTAAAACTGTTTTTT,CASTLDLKLFF
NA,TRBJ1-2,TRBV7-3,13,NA,TGTGCCAGCAGCTTAGGACAGAACTATGGCTACACCTTC,CASSLGQNYGYTF
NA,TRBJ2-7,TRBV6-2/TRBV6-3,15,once,TGTGCCAGCAGTTACTCGTGGAAAGCTACCTACGAGCAGTACTTC,CASSYSWKATYEQYF
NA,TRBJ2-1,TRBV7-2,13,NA,TGTGCCAGCAGCGGATCTAGCATCGATGAGCAGTTCTTC,CASSGSSIDEQFF
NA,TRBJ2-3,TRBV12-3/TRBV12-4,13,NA,TGTGCCAGCAGTTTAGACAGAACAGATACGCAGTATTTT,CASSLDRTDTQYF
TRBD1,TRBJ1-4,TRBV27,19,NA,TGTGCCGCCACAAAATCGGGACAGGGTATTATCGGGACTAATGAAAAACTGTTTTTT,CAATKSGQGIIGTNEKLFF
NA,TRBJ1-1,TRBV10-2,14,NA,TGCGCCAGCAGTGAGTCGAGACTCGACACTGAAGCTTTCTTT,CASSESRLDTEAFF
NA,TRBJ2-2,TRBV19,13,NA,TGTGCCAGTAGTATAGGATGGGGCGGGGAGCTGTTTTTT,CASSIGWGGELFF
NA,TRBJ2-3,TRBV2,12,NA,TGTGCCAGCAGTCTGGACGGTAATACGCAGTATTTT,CASSLDGNTQYF
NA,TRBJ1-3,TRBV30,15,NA,TGTGCCTGGAGTGGCCGGGGGGGGTTTCGGAACACCATATATTTT,CAWSGRGGFRNTIYF
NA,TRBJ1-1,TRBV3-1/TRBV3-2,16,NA,TGTGCCAGCAGCCCACCCGGATCGGCAGCTTACACTGAAGCTTTCTTT,CASSPPGSAAYTEAFF
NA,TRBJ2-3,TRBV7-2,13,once,TGTGCCAGCAGCCTCCCGGGCGCAGATACGCAGTATTTT,CASSLPGADTQYF
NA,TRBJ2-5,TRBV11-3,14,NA,TGTGCCAGCAGCCCCAGGGGTTCGGGGGAGACCCAGTACTTC,CASSPRGSGETQYF
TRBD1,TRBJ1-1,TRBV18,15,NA,TGTGCCAGCTCACCAGGACAGGGCTGGGACACTGAAGCTTTCTTT,CASSPGQGWDTEAFF
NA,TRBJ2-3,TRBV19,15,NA,TGTGCCAGTAGTATAATGGCGGGGACGGCAGATACGCAGTATTTT,CASSIMAGTADTQYF
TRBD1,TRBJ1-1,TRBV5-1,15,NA,TGCGCCAGCAGCGCCGGGACAGGGTATATCGCTGAAGCTTTCTTT,CASSAGTGYIAEAFF
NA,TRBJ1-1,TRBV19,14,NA,TGTGCCAGTAGGGGGGAGGTGGGGAACACTGAAGCTTTCTTT,CASRGEVGNTEAFF
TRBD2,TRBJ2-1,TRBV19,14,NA,TGTGCCACCGCCGGGACTAGACCCGACAATGAGCAGTTCTTC,CATAGTRPDNEQFF
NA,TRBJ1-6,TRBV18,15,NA,TGTGCCAGCTCACCACGGACAGCCGCGAATTCACCCCTCCACTTT,CASSPRTAANSPLHF
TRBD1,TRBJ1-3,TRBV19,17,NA,TGTGCCAGTAGCATCTTCCAGGACAGGGGGCCTGGAAACACCATATATTTT,CASSIFQDRGPGNTIYF
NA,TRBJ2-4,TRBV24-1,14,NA,TGTGCCACCAGTGGGTCAGGCGATCGAAACATTCAGTACTTC,CATSGSGDRNIQYF
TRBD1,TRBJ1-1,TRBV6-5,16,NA,TGTGCCAGCAGTTTTTACGAACAGGGGGCGCGAACTGAAGCTTTCTTT,CASSFYEQGARTEAFF
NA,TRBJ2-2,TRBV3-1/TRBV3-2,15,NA,TGTGCCAGCAGCCAAGATCAAGGGATTCCCGGGGAGCTGTTTTTT,CASSQDQGIPGELFF
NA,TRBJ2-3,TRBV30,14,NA,TGTGCCTGGACCGCCGGGGGCCTTACAGATACGCAGTATTTT,CAWTAGGLTDTQYF
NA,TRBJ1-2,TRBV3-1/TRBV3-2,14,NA,TGTGCCAGCAGCCACGCGGGTGCTAACTATGGCTACACCTTC,CASSHAGANYGYTF
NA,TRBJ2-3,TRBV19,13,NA,TGTGCCAGTAGGGTTTCAGATAAAGATACGCAGTATTTT,CASRVSDKDTQYF
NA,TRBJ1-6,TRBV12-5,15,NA,TGTGCTAGTGGTTTAACGCACTCGAGAGGTTCACCCCTCCACTTT,CASGLTHSRGSPLHF
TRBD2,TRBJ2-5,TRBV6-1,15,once,TGTGCCAGCAGTGAACTTGGGGGGGGGCAAGAGACCCAGTACTTC,CASSELGGGQETQYF
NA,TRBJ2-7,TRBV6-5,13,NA,TGTGCCAGCAGCCGGACAGACTCCTACGAGCAGTACTTC,CASSRTDSYEQYF
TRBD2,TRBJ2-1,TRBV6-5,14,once,TGTGCCAGCAGTCGACTAGCGGGGGACAATGAGCAGTTCTTC,CASSRLAGDNEQFF
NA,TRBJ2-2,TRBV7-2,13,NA,TGTGCCAGCAGCCCAGGACCCGGGGGGGAGCTGTTTTTT,CASSPGPGGELFF
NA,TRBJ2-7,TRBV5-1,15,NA,TGCGCCAGCACACGAACGTTGGGGCCGGCCTACGAGCAGTACTTC,CASTRTLGPAYEQYF
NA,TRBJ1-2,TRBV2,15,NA,TGTGCCAGCAGTGAGCGAGGCCTTTTGGTCTATGGCTACACCTTC,CASSERGLLVYGYTF
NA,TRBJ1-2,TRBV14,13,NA,TGTGCCAGCAGCCAAGATCTGGGGTATGGCTACACCTTC,CASSQDLGYGYTF
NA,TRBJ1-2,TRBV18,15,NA,TGTGCCAGCTCCCTGGAAGGAGGAGCTAACTATGGCTACACCTTC,CASSLEGGANYGYTF
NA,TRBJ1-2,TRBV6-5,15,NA,TGTGCCAGCAGTTACTCGATAGGGGAGTCGTATGGCTACACCTTC,CASSYSIGESYGYTF
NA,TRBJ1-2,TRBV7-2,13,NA,TGTGCCAGCAGCTTAGATATCAAATATGGCTACACCTTC,CASSLDIKYGYTF
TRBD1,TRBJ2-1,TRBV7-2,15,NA,TGTGCCAGCAGCCCCGGACAGGGTTTCTACAATGAGCAGTTCTTC,CASSPGQGFYNEQFF
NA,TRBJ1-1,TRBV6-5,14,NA,TGTGCCAGCAATCCCAGGAGCGGGAACACTGAAGCTTTCTTT,CASNPRSGNTEAFF
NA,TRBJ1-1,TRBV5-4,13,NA,TGTGCCAGCAGCTTCGGGGGGCTCGAGTTAGCTTTCTTT,CASSFGGLELAFF
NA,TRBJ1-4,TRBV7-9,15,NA,TGTGCCAGCAGCCCTCGGACGGCAACTAATGAAAAACTGTTTTTT,CASSPRTATNEKLFF
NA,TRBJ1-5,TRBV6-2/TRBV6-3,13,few,TGTGCCAGCAGTTACAGGGAGGAGAAGCCCCAGCATTTT,CASSYREEKPQHF
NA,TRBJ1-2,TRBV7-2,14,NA,TGTGCCAGCAGCTTAGCGATGGGGGCAGAGGGCTACACCTTC,CASSLAMGAEGYTF
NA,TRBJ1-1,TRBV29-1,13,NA,TGCAGCGTTATCTCCGGAGGGGCCACTGAAGCTTTCTTT,CSVISGGATEAFF
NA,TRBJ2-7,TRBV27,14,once,TGTGCCAGCAAAAAGGGGGGCTGGGTCTACGAGCAGTACTTC,CASKKGGWVYEQYF
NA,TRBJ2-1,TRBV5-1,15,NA,TGCGCCAGCAGCTTGGGGGCCGTTTCTAGTTATGAGCAGTTCTTC,CASSLGAVSSYEQFF
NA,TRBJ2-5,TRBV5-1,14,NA,TGCGCCAGCAGCTCAGAGGGCAGGCAAGAGACCCAGTACTTC,CASSSEGRQETQYF
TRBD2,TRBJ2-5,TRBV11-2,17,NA,TGTGCCAGCAGCTTGGGTGGGACTAGCGGGTTTCAAGAGACCCAGTACTTC,CASSLGGTSGFQETQYF
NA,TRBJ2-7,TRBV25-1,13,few,TGTGCCAGCAGTGACCCAGGGACCTACGAGCAGTACTTC,CASSDPGTYEQYF
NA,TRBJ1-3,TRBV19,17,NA,TGTGCCAGTAGTATAAGGCCGATCCAGAGCTCTGGAAACACCATATATTTT,CASSIRPIQSSGNTIYF
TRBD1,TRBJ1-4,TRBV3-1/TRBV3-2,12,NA,TGTGCCACCCGACAGGGTCGAGAAAAACTGTTTTTT,CATRQGREKLFF